This TCR beta chain stems from a study of T cells expressing NK-cell markers. The CDR3 runs to 14 residues. Germline CDR1 reads SSHAT; CDR2 reads FNYEAQ (reference sequence). TCRdb reprocessed the 5' RACE reads and keeps a single row for each CDR3 protein, giving no DNA. The clone table shows over 250,000 distinct CDR3 sequences, with the ten largest holding roughly 4.2%. As to this clonotype: Antigen: not known.

The study, taken as a whole, reports: Dominant NKG2C+ clonotype frequencies of roughly 1.0-7.5% of CD8+ T cells were measured in over 5 donors.

This rearrangement joins TRBV7-7 to TRBJ2-3; TCRdb's D call of TRBD2 is untestable without DNA. This TCR came from a woman between 18 and 70 years old in good health. Material: blood T cells: a sorted CD56 or NKG2C T cell subset, CD4+ or CD8+ T cells, or bulk PBMC T cells (not recorded which). The CDR3 sequence is CASSRRSGADTQYF.